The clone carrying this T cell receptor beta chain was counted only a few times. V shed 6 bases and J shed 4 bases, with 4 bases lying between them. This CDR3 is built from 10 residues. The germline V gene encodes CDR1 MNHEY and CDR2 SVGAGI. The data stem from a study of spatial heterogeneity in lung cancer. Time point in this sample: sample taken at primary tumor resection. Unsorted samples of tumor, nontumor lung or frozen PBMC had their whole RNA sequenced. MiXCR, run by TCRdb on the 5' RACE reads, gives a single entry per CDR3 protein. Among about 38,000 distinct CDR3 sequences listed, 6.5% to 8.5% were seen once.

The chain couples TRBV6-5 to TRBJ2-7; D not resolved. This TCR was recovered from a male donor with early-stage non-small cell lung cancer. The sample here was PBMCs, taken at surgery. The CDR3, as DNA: TGTGCCAGCAGATTATACGAGCAGTACTTC. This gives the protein CASRLYEQYF.